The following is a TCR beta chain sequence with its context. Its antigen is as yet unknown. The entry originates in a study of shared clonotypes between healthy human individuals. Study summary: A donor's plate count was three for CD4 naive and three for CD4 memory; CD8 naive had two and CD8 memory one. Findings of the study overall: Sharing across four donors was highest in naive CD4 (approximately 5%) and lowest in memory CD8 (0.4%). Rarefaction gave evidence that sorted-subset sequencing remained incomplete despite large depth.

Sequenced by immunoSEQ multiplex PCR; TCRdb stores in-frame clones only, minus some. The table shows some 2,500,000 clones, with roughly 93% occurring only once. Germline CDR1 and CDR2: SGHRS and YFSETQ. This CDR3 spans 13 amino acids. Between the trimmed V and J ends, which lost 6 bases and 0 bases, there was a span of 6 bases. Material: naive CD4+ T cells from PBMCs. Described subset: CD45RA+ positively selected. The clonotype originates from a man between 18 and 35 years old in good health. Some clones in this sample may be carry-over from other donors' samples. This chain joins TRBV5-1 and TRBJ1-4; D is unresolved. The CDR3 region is CASKSTTNEKLFF. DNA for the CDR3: TGCGCCAGCAAGAGTACAACTAATGAAAAACTGTTTTTT. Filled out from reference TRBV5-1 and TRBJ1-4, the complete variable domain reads KAGVTQTPRYLIKTRGQQVTLSCSPISGHRSVSWYQQTPGQGLQFLFEYFSETQRNKGNFPGRFSGRQFSNSRSEMNVSTLELGDSALYLCASKSTTNEKLFFGSGTQLSVL.